The 3 T cell receptor beta chains presented below share a single source sample, sequenced in a study of T cell repertoires in cytomegalovirus infection. TCRdb reanalysed the reads using MiXCR and keeps one entry per CDR3 protein. The table has a few hundred thousand distinct CDR3 sequences, roughly 10% seen once. The sequenced sample was PBMCs. The receptors were gathered from a human donor in good health (CMV status not recorded). Some clones in this sample may be carry-over from other donors' samples.

Many counts were recorded for this clonotype. The chain employs TRBV7-2 and TRBJ1-3; D gene unclear. The V end lost 2 bases, the J end lost 0 bases, and 8 bases lay between the germline ends. The CDR3 is made up of 15 amino acids. CDR1 is SGHTA and CDR2 is FQGNSA in the germline V gene. Written as DNA, the CDR3 is TGTGCCAGCAGCTTAAACTGGGGCTCTGGAAACACCATATATTTT. Its translation: CASSLNWGSGNTIYF.

Notes on this clonotype: Just one base apart from a much larger clone, this may be a read error. V gene TRBV7-2 combines with J gene TRBJ2-1, with D hard to call. Germline lookup yields CDR1 SGHTA and CDR2 FQGNSA. Trimming removed 5 bases at V and 7 bases at J, with 15 bases between. The CDR3 length is 14 residues. The CDR3 DNA reads as TGTGCCAGCAGCAAGGCGCTTGAAGCGAATGAGCAGTTCTTC. This encodes CASSKALEANEQFF.

This sequence joins TRBV7-9 and TRBJ1-1; no clear D. The CDR3 is 14 residues long. Germline V gene sequence: CDR1 SEHNR, CDR2 FQNEAQ (reference sequence). V was clipped by 5 bases and J by 5 bases, with 15 bases between them. The CDR3 protein is CASSPPREGTEAFF. As DNA, the CDR3 is TGTGCCAGCAGCCCCCCGAGGGAGGGTACTGAAGCTTTCTTT.